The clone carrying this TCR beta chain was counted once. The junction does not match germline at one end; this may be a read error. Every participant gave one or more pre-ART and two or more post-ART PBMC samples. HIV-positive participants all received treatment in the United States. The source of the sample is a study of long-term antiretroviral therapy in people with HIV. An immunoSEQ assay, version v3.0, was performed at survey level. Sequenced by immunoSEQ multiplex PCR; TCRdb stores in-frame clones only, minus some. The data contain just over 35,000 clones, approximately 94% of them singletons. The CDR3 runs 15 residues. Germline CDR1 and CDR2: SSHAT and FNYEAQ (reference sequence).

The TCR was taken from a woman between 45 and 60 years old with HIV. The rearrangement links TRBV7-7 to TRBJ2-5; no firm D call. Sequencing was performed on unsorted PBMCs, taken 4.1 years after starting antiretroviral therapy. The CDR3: CASSLGGANQETQYF. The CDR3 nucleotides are TGTGCTAGCAGCTTAGGTGGAGCGAACCAAGAGACCCAGTACTTC.